This T cell receptor beta chain was recorded in a study of CD8 T cells in Susac syndrome. Regarding this clonotype: Antigen: not known.

The multiple sclerosis control group was made up of treatment-naive patients with stable or active relapsing-remitting disease. It was negative isolation that provided the CD8+ and CD4+ T cells, whereas TEMRA cells were enriched by FACS. Study-wide results and caveats: The study admitted that it had a relatively small number of individuals in its TCR sequencing and HLA analysis.

V was clipped by 4 bases and J by 0 bases; unmatched bases: 7. Per germline, CDR1 SGHRS and CDR2 YFSETQ. The CDR3 extends over 15 amino acids. The RNA input was roughly 0.45 to 1 ug, and it was reverse transcribed with random hexamers. TCR beta CDR3 was amplified by immunoSEQ multiplex PCR. This amplification extended across 54 Vbeta and 13 Jbeta segments. TCRdb recomputed calls from the immunoSEQ multiplex PCR reads with MiXCR, one row per CDR3 protein. In the table there are almost 450,000 distinct CDR3 sequences, roughly 85% of which are singletons. The sequence was obtained from a human donor with multiple sclerosis. Sequenced sample: CD8+ T cells from PBMCs. The rearrangement links TRBV5-1 to TRBJ2-7; 7 bases agree with TRBD1. The CDR3 region has the DNA TGCGCCAGCAGCGTTGGGACAGATCCCTCCTACGAGCAGTACTTC. Encoded protein: CASSVGTDPSYEQYF.